This TCR beta chain is drawn from a study of PD-1 blockade in classical Hodgkin lymphoma (dated by TCRdb to the early 2020s). For the study in its entirety: Nivolumab dosing was 3 mg/kg intravenously every 2 weeks, continuing until either disease progression or unacceptable toxicity. The study used TCR beta sequencing and CyTOF to define a peripheral blood immune signature of response to PD-1 blockade in classical Hodgkin lymphoma. General conclusions and limits of the study: Baseline TCR diversity was reported to be lower in newly diagnosed patients than in healthy donors and to be lower still in relapsed/refractory patients. Trial patients achieving complete response had baseline diversity similar to newly diagnosed patients, whereas partial responders and progressors had significantly lower diversity. Lower diversity was seen in patients whose nivolumab began less than 1 year after ASCT, and these patients were left out of later analyses so that immune reconstitution would not confound the results. Only a single clinical trial cohort was studied, and what caused the repertoire differences, possibly disease activity or prior therapy, remained undefined. CD4+ but not CD8+ TCR diversity rose significantly by C4D1 (p=0.0027 vs p=0.16), most apparent in complete responders (p=0.02).

Concerning this clone: Which antigen it targets is not known. The record has no base qualities; no much larger clone is one base away.

The Qiagen DNeasy kit was used to extract genomic DNA both from unsorted PBMCs and from the negatively selected CD4+ and CD8+ fractions. TCR beta CDR3 regions were amplified by immunoSEQ multiplex PCR using primers annealing to V and J segments. A synthetic immune receptor repertoire was used to minimize amplification bias, and any remaining bias was removed computationally after sequencing. Per the authors' processing: Custom Python scripts were used to quantify repertoire diversity as the Shannon entropy index. The unsorted, CD4+ and CD8+ repertoires were each analyzed separately, with the exception of combined analyses, where CD4+ and CD8+ sequences were merged in silico. A clone was considered expanded if an increase in frequency of at least 2-fold after treatment relative to C1D1 was found, and a pseudocount of 0.5 was applied to clones undetected at baseline. Singleton clones were defined as clones with 0 or 1 copy at C1D1, and non-singleton clones were defined as clones with 2 or more copies. Clones expanded in unsorted samples were annotated as CD4+, CD8+ or unknown by matching protein sequences in sorted samples from the same patient. Wilcoxon tests were applied to paired samples to test diversity changes from C1D1 to C4D1. Entries here come from immuneACCESS through TCRdb and include only in-frame sequences with V and J called. Some clones fail to appear in such tables; in the studies checked, an unresolved V gene covers under half of the shortfall, and the cause of the remainder is unknown. The DNA was the basis for D and trimming; V, J and clone size are from that table. The sample yields around 60,000 clones; roughly 92% were counted once. The ten largest clones add up to around 8% of the sample.

The time point label, as the study defines it: cycle 4 day 1 (C4D1), after five to seven weeks of nivolumab. Every trial patient had relapsed after autologous stem cell transplantation, and cohorts A, B and C differed in prior brentuximab vedotin exposure. A total of over 50 patients with relapsed/refractory classical Hodgkin lymphoma made up the trial cohort, and each patient's best overall response was complete response, partial response or progressive disease. Trial patients were treated with single-agent nivolumab in the multi-cohort phase II CheckMate 205 trial. An independent review committee assessed best overall response using the 2007 International Working Group response criteria. Trial PBMCs were obtained immediately prior to nivolumab initiation (C1D1) and on therapy at cycle 2 day 1 and cycle 4 day 1. Peripheral blood was collected in 8 mL Vacutainer Cell Preparation Tubes, from which PBMCs were isolated by centrifugation and then cryopreserved.

The material sequenced was peripheral blood mononuclear cells (PBMCs), taken before the fourth cycle of nivolumab. This receptor was identified in a human donor with classical Hodgkin lymphoma.

Here is the DNA: TGCGCCAGCAGGGTGACAGGGGGTAACACTGAAGCTTTCTTT. It translates to CASRVTGGNTEAFF. The chain couples TRBV5-1 to TRBJ1-1; 9 bases in between match TRBD1. The germline V gene yields SGHRS for CDR1 and YFSETQ for CDR2. The CDR3 runs 14 residues from the cysteine to the phenylalanine. CDR3 DNA is the only sequence kept; it has 42 bases, read in frame from the first base. For this chain, trimming is 5 bases at the V end and 2 bases at the J end, and the number of junction bases without a gene match is 4. The CDR3 plus the reference TRBV5-1 and TRBJ1-1 genes for the other parts give the full variable domain: KAGVTQTPRYLIKTRGQQVTLSCSPISGHRSVSWYQQTPGQGLQFLFEYFSETQRNKGNFPGRFSGRQFSNSRSEMNVSTLELGDSALYLCASRVTGGNTEAFFGQGTRLTVV.